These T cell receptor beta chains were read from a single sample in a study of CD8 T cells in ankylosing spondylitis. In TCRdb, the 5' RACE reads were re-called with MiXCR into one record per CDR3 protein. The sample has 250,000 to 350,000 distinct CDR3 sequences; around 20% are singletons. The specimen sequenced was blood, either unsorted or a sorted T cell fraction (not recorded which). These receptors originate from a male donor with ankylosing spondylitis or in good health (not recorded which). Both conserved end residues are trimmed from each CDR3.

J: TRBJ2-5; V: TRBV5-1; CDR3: ASSLSADQETQY
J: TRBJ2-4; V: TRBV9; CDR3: ASSVAISDIQY
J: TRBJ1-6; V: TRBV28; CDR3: ASSRGTESNSPFH
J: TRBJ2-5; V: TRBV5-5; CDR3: ASSLMEGRPETQY
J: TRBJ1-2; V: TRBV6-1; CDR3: ASSPRRGTGGDYGYT
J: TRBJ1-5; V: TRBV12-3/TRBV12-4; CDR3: ASSLTGGDQPQH
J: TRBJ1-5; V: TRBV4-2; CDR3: ASSPGTLNQPQH
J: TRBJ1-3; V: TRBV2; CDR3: ASSAGRLGVESIISGNTIY
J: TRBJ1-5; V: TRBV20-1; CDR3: SARVGGSGNQPQH
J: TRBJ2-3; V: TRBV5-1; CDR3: ASGVALAGTDTQY
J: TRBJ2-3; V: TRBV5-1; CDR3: ASSWERRRTDTQY
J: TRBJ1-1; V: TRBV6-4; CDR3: ASSDKPAVQGAPGRAEAF
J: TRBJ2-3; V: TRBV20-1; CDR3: SAGSPWADTQY
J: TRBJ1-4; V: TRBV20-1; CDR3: SAFRAATNEKLF
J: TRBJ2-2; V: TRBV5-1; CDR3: ASSRDRPNTGELF
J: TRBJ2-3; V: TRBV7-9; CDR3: ASSAGLHLGTDTQY
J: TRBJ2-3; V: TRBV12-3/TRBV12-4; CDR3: ASSLRLAGGFYTDTQY
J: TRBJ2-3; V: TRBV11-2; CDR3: ASSLVGTTSTDTQY
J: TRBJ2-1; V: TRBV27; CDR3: ASSETGTLLYNEQF
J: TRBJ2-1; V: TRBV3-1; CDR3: ASILAGGPNNEQF
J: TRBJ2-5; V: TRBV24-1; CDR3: ATSDSGQMEETQY
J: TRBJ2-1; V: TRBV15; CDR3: ATGKGEWDEQF
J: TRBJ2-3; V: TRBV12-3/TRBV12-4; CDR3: ASSQRGVRGDTQY
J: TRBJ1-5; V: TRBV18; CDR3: ASSPRQGMMQPQH
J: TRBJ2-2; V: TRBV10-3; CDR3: AISVELNTGELF
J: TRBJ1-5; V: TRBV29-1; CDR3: SASSGQQPQH
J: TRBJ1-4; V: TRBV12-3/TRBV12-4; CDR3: ASSFRGELF
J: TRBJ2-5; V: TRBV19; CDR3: ASSGQGGETQY
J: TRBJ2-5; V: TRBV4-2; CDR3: ASSQDLRESETQY
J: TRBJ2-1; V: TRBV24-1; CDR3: ATSDRSGRAYNEQF
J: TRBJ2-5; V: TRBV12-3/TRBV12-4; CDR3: ASTLDAGGALY
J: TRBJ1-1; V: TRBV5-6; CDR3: ASSSGTSELKAF
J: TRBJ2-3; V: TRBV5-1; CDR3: ASSLGTSGGSTDTQY
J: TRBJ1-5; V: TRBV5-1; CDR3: ASSRQGHPQH
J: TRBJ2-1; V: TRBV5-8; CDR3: ANTRDGFIYEQF
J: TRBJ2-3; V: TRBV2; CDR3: ASSGWATSTDTQY
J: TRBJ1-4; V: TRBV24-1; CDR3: ATSDSGHRGEKLF
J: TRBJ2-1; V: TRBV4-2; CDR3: ASSQETTGTGENEQF
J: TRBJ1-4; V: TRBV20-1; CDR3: SARHAAGEKLF
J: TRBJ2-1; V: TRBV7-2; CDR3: ASSLVHNEQF
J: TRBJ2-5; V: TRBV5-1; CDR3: ASSLFRGTQY
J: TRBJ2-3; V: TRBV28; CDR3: ASSLPAGGADTQY
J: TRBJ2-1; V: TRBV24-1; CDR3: ATSRSGTSVGEQF
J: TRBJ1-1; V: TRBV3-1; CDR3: ASSPDAGGGTEAF
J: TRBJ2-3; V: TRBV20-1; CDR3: SATGLAGSADTQY
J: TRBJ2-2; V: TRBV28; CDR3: ASTLRRLGTGELF
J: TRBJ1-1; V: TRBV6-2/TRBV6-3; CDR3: ASSYFGGSGNTEAF
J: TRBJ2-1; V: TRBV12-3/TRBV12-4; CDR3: ASSYNRVVNNEQF